This paragraph covers one T cell receptor beta chain sequence. Its antigen is unknown. The junction departs from the called germline gene at one end, perhaps through a read error. Three pairs of healthy female monozygous twins were the donors. The sample originates from a study of identical twins' blood T cells. The wider study: Roughly 6 alpha and roughly six beta libraries together yielded about 46 million reads. Broader study findings: Twin similarity might stem from environmental factors, not only genetics. Twins shared more top CDR3 clonotypes than unrelated donors did.

Germline values: CDR1 SGHRS, CDR2 YFSETQ. The CDR3 consists of 15 residues. One entry per CDR3 protein results from TCRdb running MiXCR on the 5' RACE reads. The sample consists of around 380,000 distinct CDR3 sequences, more than 25% of them appearing once. The chain employs TRBV5-1 and TRBJ2-3, with D maybe TRBD2 (5 bases). The sequenced material came from PBMCs. The sequence derives from a woman aged 18-55 years in good health. The CDR3 is CAGSLGDYSTDTQYF. The CDR3 DNA is TGCGCCGGCAGCTTGGGAGACTACTCGACAGATACGCAGTATTTT.